These T cell receptor beta chains were read from a single sample in a study of read filtering for tumor transcriptome and immune sequencing. TCRdb reprocessed the reads via MiXCR and lists one record per CDR3 protein. The sample yields some 46,000 distinct CDR3 sequences, roughly 20% seen once. Sequencing input: a population of CD138-negative cells sorted from bone marrow. The receptors originated from a donor at least 40 years old with multiple myeloma. Each CDR3 is given with its conserved first and last residue. A D gene is named only where the DNA matches it firmly. Size is omitted from some rows. Given values are once, few, many or a class for expanded clones.

TRBD2 many TRBJ2-1 TRBV2 TGTGCCAGTACTCTAGCGGGAGGGCCTAATGAGCAGTTCTTC CASTLAGGPNEQFF
TRBD1 few TRBJ2-5 TRBV12-3/TRBV12-4 TGTGCCAGCAGCCTAGGGACAGGCGGCCTTGGGACCCAGTACTTC CASSLGTGGLGTQYF
NA many TRBJ1-1 TRBV6-5 TGTGCCAGCAGCCCTCAGGGAGAAACTGAAGCTTTCTTT CASSPQGETEAFF
NA few TRBJ2-7 TRBV25-1 TGTGCCAGCGCTAGGGAAGGGGTGTACGAGCAGTACTTC CASAREGVYEQYF
NA many TRBJ1-2 TRBV12-3/TRBV12-4 TGTGCCAGCAGTCTCCTAGGGGGAATTGGCTATGGCTACACCTTC CASSLLGGIGYGYTF
TRBD1 many TRBJ1-1 TRBV12-3/TRBV12-4 TGTGCCAGCACGAGGGGACAGGGAAGTGGAGCTTTCTTT CASTRGQGSGAFF
TRBD2 NA TRBJ2-3 TRBV12-3/TRBV12-4 TGTGCCAGCAGGGCTAGCGGGGGACTGAGGGATACGCAGTATTTT CASRASGGLRDTQYF
NA many TRBJ2-5 TRBV7-2 TGTGCCAGCAGCTTAGATGGAAGCCAAGAGACCCAGTACTTC CASSLDGSQETQYF
NA many TRBJ1-1 TRBV29-1 TGCAGCGTTGAGTCAGGATTGAACACTGAAGCTTTCTTT CSVESGLNTEAFF
TRBD2 few TRBJ2-5 TRBV6-2/TRBV6-3 TGTGCCAGCAGTCCCCCTGGCGGGAGTTCAGAGACCCAGTACTTC CASSPPGGSSETQYF
NA NA TRBJ2-1 TRBV28 TGTGCCAGCAGGACACTTCTCGGGATTGCCCCCTACAATGAGCAGTTCTTC CASRTLLGIAPYNEQFF
NA NA TRBJ2-3 TRBV14 NA CASSPWAGGTDTRYF
TRBD1 NA TRBJ1-2 TRBV6-1 TGTGCCAGCAGCGTGACCGGGACAGGGGAGTATGGCTACACCTTC CASSVTGTGEYGYTF
NA NA TRBJ1-5 TRBV6-2/TRBV6-3 TGTGCCAGCAGTTACCCCACCGGACACCGAAATAGCAATCAGCCCCAGCATTTT CASSYPTGHRNSNQPQHF
NA many TRBJ1-1 TRBV5-1 TGCGCCAGCAGCTTGCGTTCAACAGGGAACACTGAAGCTTTCTTT CASSLRSTGNTEAFF
TRBD2 many TRBJ2-1 TRBV5-6 TGTGCCAGCAGCTATCCGGTCGGCGGGAGTCGCTCCTACAATGAGCAGTTCTTC CASSYPVGGSRSYNEQFF
NA NA TRBJ1-2 TRBV28 TGTGCCAGCAGCTCGAGACAGGTGTATGGCTACACCTTC CASSSRQVYGYTF
NA medium-sized TRBJ2-1 TRBV27 TGTGCCAGCCTACCACTTGGCGGAAGCTCCTACAATGAGCAGTTCTTC CASLPLGGSSYNEQFF
NA many TRBJ2-7 TRBV12-3/TRBV12-4 TGTGCCAGCAGTTCCTCGATCCGCTCCTACGAGCAGTACTTC CASSSSIRSYEQYF
NA many TRBJ2-3 TRBV7-2 TGTGCCAGCAGCGAGACCGGGACCCACAGCACAGATACGCAGTATTTT CASSETGTHSTDTQYF
TRBD2 many TRBJ2-1 TRBV7-2 TGTGCCAGCAGCTTATGGTCTAGCGGGGCCTACAATGAGCAGTTCTTC CASSLWSSGAYNEQFF
TRBD2 many TRBJ2-5 TRBV20-1 TGCAGTGTTACACGACTAGCCCAAGAGACCCAGTACTTC CSVTRLAQETQYF
NA few TRBJ2-2 TRBV7-2 TGTGCCAAGCGATGGCGAACCGGAGGGGAGCTGTTTTTT CAKRWRTGGELFF
TRBD2 many TRBJ2-5 TRBV20-1 TGCAGTGCTAGAGCAACTAGCGGGAACCAAGAGACCCAGTACTTC CSARATSGNQETQYF
TRBD1 many TRBJ1-3 TRBV6-6 TGTGCCAGCAGGGGGACAGGGGTTGGAAACACCATATATTTT CASRGTGVGNTIYF
TRBD2 few TRBJ2-1 TRBV29-1 TGCAGCGTAGCCGGGACTAGCGGGAGTTTGGATGAGCAGTCCTTC CSVAGTSGSLDEQSF
NA many TRBJ1-6 TRBV12-3/TRBV12-4 TGTGCCAGTGTAACAGGATCCTATAATTCACCCCTCCACTTT CASVTGSYNSPLHF
NA few TRBJ2-7 TRBV5-1 TGCGCCAGTAGATTTGCAGGGATGCTTTACTACGAGCAGTACTTC CASRFAGMLYYEQYF
NA many TRBJ2-7 TRBV5-4 TGTGCCAGCAGCTTGGACTACAAGTACGAGCAGTACTTC CASSLDYKYEQYF
TRBD2 few TRBJ2-1 TRBV29-1 TGCAGCGTTGACTTGCGGGAGAAGGAGGGTGAGCAGTTCTTC CSVDLREKEGEQFF
NA many TRBJ2-7 TRBV6-1 TGTGCCTCCCAAGGGGGGAACGAGCAGTACTTC CASQGGNEQYF
TRBD2 many TRBJ2-1 TRBV6-5 TGTGCCAGCAGTTACGAACGGCCGAAGGGACTAGCGGCCTACAATGAGCAGTTCTTC CASSYERPKGLAAYNEQFF
NA many TRBJ1-5 TRBV12-5 TGTGCTAGTGGTTTGCCCCGGACGAATCAGCCCCAGCATTTT CASGLPRTNQPQHF
NA many TRBJ1-4 TRBV7-2 TGTGCCAGCAGCCGAAGGCATGAAAAACTGTTTTTT CASSRRHEKLFF
TRBD2 many TRBJ2-3 TRBV20-1 TGCAGTCCTTTAGGTCCGGGACTAGCGGGAGTGAGAGATACGCAGTATTTT CSPLGPGLAGVRDTQYF
NA many TRBJ1-2 TRBV6-1 TGTGCCAGCGTTGGACTGCGAGGGGATGGCTACACCTTC CASVGLRGDGYTF
TRBD2 NA TRBJ2-5 TRBV6-2/TRBV6-3 TGTGCCAGCAGCCACCCTCCCAGCGGGAGCCCCGAGACCCAGTACTTC CASSHPPSGSPETQYF
NA many TRBJ2-1 TRBV18 TGTGCCAGCTCACCACGATGGGGAAGCTCCTACAATGAGCAGTTCTTC CASSPRWGSSYNEQFF
NA many TRBJ2-1 TRBV20-1 TGCAGTGCTAGACAGGGTGGGAAAGCCAATGAGCAGTTCTTC CSARQGGKANEQFF
TRBD2 NA TRBJ2-1 TRBV29-1 TGCAGCGTTGATGGTAGGACTAGGATTGAGCAGTTCTTC CSVDGRTRIEQFF
NA many TRBJ2-7 TRBV12-3/TRBV12-4 TGTGCCAGCAGCCCGGGCCCCTACGAGCAGTACTTC CASSPGPYEQYF
TRBD2 many TRBJ2-3 TRBV6-4 TGTGCCAGCAGTGACTCTACGGGAGGGCCAGATACGCAGTATTTT CASSDSTGGPDTQYF
TRBD2 NA TRBJ2-5 TRBV20-1 TGCAGTGCCGTAGCGGGAGTTGGTGAGACCCAGTACTTC CSAVAGVGETQYF
TRBD1 NA TRBJ2-5 TRBV29-1 TGCAGCGTTGAAGAAACCAGGGGGCTTGAAGAGACCCAGTACTTC CSVEETRGLEETQYF
NA many TRBJ2-1 TRBV7-2 TGTGCCAGCAGCTTAGGGCACCAGGGTTACAATGAGCAGTTCTTC CASSLGHQGYNEQFF
NA medium-sized TRBJ2-1 TRBV19 TGTGCCAGTAGTATAGGATCACAGGGTATGGGTGAGCAGTTCTTC CASSIGSQGMGEQFF
TRBD2 many TRBJ2-3 TRBV29-1 TGCAGCGTCGCTGAGTGGCTAGCGGGAGTCACAGATACGCAGTATTTT CSVAEWLAGVTDTQYF
NA many TRBJ2-7 TRBV4-1 TGCGCCAGCAGCCAAGATACTAGGTCCAACGAGCAGTACTTC CASSQDTRSNEQYF
NA NA TRBJ2-5 TRBV28 TGTGCCAGCACCATCGACAGGCTCCAAGAGACCCAGTACTTC CASTIDRLQETQYF
NA many TRBJ2-2 TRBV14 TGTGCCAGCAGCCAAGAGTATGCGGGGGAGCTGTTTTTT CASSQEYAGELFF
NA NA TRBJ1-5 TRBV3-1 TGTGCCAGCAGCCAAGAGAGCCGGCAACAGCCCCAGCATTTT CASSQESRQQPQHF
NA many TRBJ2-1 TRBV13 TGTGCCAGCAGCTTCCCTCGGAGGACCAATGAGCAGTTCTTC CASSFPRRTNEQFF
NA many TRBJ2-7 TRBV27 TGTGCCAGCAGTTTAGTGGGGGGAGGACCCGCCTACGAGCAGTACTTC CASSLVGGGPAYEQYF
TRBD2 many TRBJ2-1 TRBV11-3 TGTGCCAGCAGCTTAGCGTCTAGCGGGAAGGGGGATGAGCAGTTCTTC CASSLASSGKGDEQFF